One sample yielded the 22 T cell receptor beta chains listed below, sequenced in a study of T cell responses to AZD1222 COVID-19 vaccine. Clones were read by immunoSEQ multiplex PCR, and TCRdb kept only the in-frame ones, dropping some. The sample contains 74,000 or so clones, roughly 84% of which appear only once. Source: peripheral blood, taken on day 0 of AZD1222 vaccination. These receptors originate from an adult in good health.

The CDR3 protein is CAIKGGQGEQPQHF. The CDR3 DNA reads TGTGCCATCAAAGGGGGACAGGGGGAACAGCCCCAGCATTTT. This chain uses TRBV10-3 with TRBJ1-5; 11 bases fit TRBD1. The V segment lost 7 bases and the J segment 7 bases; nucleotides outside the gene matches: 6. The germline CDR1 and CDR2 sequences are ENHRY and SYGVKD. CDR3 length: 14 amino acids.

DNA of the CDR3: TGTGCCAGTTCTTCCTACACTGAAGCTTTCTTT. Its protein is CASSSYTEAFF. The J gene is TRBJ1-1, the V gene TRBV19, with D unresolved. The germline gives CDR1 LNHDA, CDR2 SQIVND (reference sequence). Between the trimmed V and J ends, which lost 8 bases and 3 bases, there was a span of 7 bases. This CDR3 spans 11 amino acids.

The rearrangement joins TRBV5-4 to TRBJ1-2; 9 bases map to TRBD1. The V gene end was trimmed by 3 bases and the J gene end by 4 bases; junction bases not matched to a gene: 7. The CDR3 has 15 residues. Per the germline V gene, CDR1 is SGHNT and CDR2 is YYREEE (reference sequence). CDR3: CASSSRTGDFYGYTF. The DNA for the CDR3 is TGTGCCAGCAGCTCCCGGACAGGGGATTTCTATGGCTACACCTTC.

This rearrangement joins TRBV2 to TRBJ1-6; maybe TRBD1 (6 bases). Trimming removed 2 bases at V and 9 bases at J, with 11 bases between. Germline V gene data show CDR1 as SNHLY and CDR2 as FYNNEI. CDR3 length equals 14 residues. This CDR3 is CASSERGDGSPLHF. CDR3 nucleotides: TGTGCCAGCAGTGAAAGGGGGGATGGTTCACCCCTCCACTTT.

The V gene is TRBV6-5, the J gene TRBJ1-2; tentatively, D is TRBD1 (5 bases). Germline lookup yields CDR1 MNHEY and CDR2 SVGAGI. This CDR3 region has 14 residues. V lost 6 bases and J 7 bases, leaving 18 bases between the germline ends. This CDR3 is CASSPGPSKGGYTF. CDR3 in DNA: TGTGCCAGCAGCCCGGGACCTTCCAAGGGTGGCTACACCTTC.

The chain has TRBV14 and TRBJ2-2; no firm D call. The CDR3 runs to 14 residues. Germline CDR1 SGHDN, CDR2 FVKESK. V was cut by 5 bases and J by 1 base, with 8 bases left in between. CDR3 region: CASSVQWNTGELFF. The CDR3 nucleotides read TGTGCCAGCAGCGTGCAATGGAACACCGGGGAGCTGTTTTTT.

The DNA of the CDR3 is TGCGCCAGCGTCCTTAGAACGGGGGGGCCCTCAGATACGCAGTATTTT. Translated, it gives CASVLRTGGPSDTQYF. This chain connects TRBV5-1 to TRBJ2-3; 8 nucleotides line up with TRBD2. CDR1 and CDR2 from the germline V gene are SGHRS and YFSETQ. The CDR3 runs 16 residues. With V trimmed by 7 bases and J by 4 bases, 14 bases remained unmatched.

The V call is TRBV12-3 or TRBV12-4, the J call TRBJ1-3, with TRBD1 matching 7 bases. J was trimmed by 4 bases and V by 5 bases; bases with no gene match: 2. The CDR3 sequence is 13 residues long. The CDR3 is CASSPGQGNTIYF. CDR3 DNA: TGTGCCAGCAGTCCGGGACAGGGAAACACCATATATTTT.

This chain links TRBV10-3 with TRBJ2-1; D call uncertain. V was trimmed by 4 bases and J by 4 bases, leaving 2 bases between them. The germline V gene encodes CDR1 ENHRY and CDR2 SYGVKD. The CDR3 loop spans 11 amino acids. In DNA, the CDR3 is TGTGCCATCAGTGGGTACAATGAGCAGTTCTTC. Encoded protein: CAISGYNEQFF.

The DNA for the CDR3 is TGTGCCACCAGCAGAGATGATACGGGCCAAGAGACCCAGTACTTC. As protein: CATSRDDTGQETQYF. The J gene is TRBJ2-5, the V gene TRBV15, with D hard to call. Trimming cost V 0 bases and J 1 base, with 9 bases left between them. Germline CDR1 reads LNHNV; CDR2 reads YYDKDF (reference sequence). The CDR3 spans 15 residues.

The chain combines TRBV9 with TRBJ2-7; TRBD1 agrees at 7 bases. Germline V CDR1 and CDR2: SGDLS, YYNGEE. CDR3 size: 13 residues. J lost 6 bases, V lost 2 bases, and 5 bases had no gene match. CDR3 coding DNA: TGTGCCAGCAGCGTGTCCGCAGGGGGCGAGCAGTACTTC. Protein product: CASSVSAGGEQYF. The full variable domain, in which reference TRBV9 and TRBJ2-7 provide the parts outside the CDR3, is DSGVTQTPKHLITATGQRVTLRCSPRSGDLSVYWYQQSLDQGLQFLIQYYNGEERAKGNILERFSAQQFPDLHSELNLSSLELGDSALYFCASSVSAGGEQYFGPGTRLTVT.

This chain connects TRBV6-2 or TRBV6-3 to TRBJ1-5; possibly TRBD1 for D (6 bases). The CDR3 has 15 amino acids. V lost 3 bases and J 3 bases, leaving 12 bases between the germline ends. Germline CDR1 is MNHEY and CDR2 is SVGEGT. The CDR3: CASSYPGGPNQPQHF. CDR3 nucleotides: TGTGCCAGCAGTTATCCGGGGGGCCCCAATCAGCCCCAGCATTTT.

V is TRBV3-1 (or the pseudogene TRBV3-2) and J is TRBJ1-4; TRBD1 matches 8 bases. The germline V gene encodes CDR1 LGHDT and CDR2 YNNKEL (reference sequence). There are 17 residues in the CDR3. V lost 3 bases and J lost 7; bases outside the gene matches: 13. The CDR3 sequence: CASSHIENRGLGEKLFF. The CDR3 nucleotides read TGTGCCAGCAGCCACATAGAAAACAGGGGGTTAGGTGAAAAACTGTTTTTT.

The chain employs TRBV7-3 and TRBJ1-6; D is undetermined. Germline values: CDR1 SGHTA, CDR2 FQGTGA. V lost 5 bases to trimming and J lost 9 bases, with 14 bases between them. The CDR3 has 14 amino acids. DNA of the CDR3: TGTGCCAGCAGCGAGGGCTTTGAAGGTTCACCCCTCCACTTT. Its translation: CASSEGFEGSPLHF. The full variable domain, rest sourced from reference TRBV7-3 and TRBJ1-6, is GAGVSQTPSNKVTEKGKYVELRCDPISGHTALYWYRQSLGQGPEFLIYFQGTGAADDSGLPNDRFFAVRPEGSVSTLKIQRTERGDSAVYLCASSEGFEGSPLHFGNGTRLTVT.

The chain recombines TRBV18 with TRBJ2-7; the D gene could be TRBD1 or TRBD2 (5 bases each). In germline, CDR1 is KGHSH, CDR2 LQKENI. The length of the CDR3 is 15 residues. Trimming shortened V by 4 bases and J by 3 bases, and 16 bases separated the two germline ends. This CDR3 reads CASSLDSGDLYEQYF. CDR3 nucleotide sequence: TGTGCCAGCTCACTTGACTCCGGGGACCTCTACGAGCAGTACTTC.

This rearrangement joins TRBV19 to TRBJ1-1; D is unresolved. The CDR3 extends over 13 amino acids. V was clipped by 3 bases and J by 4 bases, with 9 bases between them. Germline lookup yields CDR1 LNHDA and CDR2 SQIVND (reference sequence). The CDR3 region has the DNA TGTGCCAGTAGTATCACCGGGTCCACTGAAGCTTTCTTT. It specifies CASSITGSTEAFF.

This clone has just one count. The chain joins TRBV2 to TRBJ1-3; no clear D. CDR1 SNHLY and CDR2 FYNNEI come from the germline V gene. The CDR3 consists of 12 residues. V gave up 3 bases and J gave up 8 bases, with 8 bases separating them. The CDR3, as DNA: TGTGCCAGCAGTGACCCCCTCCACACCATATATTTT. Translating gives CASSDPLHTIYF.

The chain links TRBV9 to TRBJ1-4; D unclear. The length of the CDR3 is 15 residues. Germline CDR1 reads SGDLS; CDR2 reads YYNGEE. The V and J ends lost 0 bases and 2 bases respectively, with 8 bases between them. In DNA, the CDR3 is TGTGCCAGCAGCGTAGGGTGGACCACTAATGAAAAACTGTTTTTT. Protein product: CASSVGWTTNEKLFF.

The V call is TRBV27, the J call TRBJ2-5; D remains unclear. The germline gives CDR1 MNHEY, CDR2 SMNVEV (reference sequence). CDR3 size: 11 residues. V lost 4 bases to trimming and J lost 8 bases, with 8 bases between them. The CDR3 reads CASSSVGTQYF. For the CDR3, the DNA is TGTGCCAGCAGTTCCGTAGGTACCCAGTACTTC.

In DNA, the CDR3 is TGTGCCAGCAGCTTAGGACTAGAACTAGATACGCAGTATTTT. This gives the protein CASSLGLELDTQYF. The V gene is TRBV7-2, the J gene TRBJ2-3; D perhaps matches TRBD2 (6 bases). Germline V lookup: CDR1 SGHTA, CDR2 FQGNSA. The CDR3 consists of 14 residues. Trimming stripped 1 base from V and 5 bases from J, with 10 bases between.

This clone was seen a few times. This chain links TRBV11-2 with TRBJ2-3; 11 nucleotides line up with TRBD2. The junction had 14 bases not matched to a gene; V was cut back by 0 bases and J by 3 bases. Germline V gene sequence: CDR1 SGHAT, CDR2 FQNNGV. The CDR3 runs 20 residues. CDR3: CASSLDVSGGAWSETDTQYF. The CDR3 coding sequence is TGTGCCAGCAGCTTAGATGTTAGCGGGGGGGCCTGGTCGGAAACAGATACGCAGTATTTT.

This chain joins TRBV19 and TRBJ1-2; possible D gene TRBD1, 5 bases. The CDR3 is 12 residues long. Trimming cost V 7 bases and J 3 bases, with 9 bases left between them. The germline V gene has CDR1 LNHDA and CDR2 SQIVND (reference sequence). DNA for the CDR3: TGTGCCAGTACGCGGGGGGACTATGGCTACACCTTC. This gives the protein CASTRGDYGYTF.